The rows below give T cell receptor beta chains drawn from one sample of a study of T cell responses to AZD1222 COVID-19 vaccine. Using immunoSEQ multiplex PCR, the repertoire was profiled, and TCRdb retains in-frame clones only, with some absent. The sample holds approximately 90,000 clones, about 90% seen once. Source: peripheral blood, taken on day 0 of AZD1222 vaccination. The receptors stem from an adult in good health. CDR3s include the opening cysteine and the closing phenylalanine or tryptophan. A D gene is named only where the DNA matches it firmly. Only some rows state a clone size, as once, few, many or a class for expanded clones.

TGTGCCAGCACCCCGAGGGACGGGTCTAATGAAAAACTGTTTTTT	CASTPRDGSNEKLFF	.	TRBV6-5	15	.	TRBJ1-4
TGTGCCAGCAGTTCCGTGCTAGCGGGAGGGAATAACAATGAGCAGTTCTTC	CASSSVLAGGNNNEQFF	.	TRBV28	17	TRBD2	TRBJ2-1
TGTGCCAGCAGCCCTCAGGGGGGCCCGGGAGCGCAGTATTTT	CASSPQGGPGAQYF	.	TRBV11-2	14	.	TRBJ2-3
TGTGCCAGCAGTATTGCTCGGACAGCCTCCTGCACCTTC	CASSIARTASCTF	.	TRBV12-3/TRBV12-4	13	.	TRBJ1-2
TGTGCCAGCAGTTTGTCACTGGATGAAAAACTGTTTTTT	CASSLSLDEKLFF	.	TRBV12-3/TRBV12-4	13	.	TRBJ1-4
TGCGCCAGCAGTTACACTTCCGGGACTGACACCGGGGAGCTGTTTTTT	CASSYTSGTDTGELFF	.	TRBV5-1	16	.	TRBJ2-2
TGTGCCAGCAGCTTAGACCGGGCCGTCGCTGAAGCTTTCTTT	CASSLDRAVAEAFF	.	TRBV7-9	14	.	TRBJ1-1
TGTGCCAGCAGCTTCCGACGGGGGAGCTACGAGCAGTACTTC	CASSFRRGSYEQYF	.	TRBV11-2	14	.	TRBJ2-7
TGCAGCGTTGAAGCGAACGGACTAGCGGGAGGGATCTACAATGAGCAGTTCTTC	CSVEANGLAGGIYNEQFF	once	TRBV29-1	18	TRBD2	TRBJ2-1
TGTGCCAGCAGCCAAGGGCAGAACACTGAAGCTTTCTTT	CASSQGQNTEAFF	.	TRBV3-1/TRBV3-2	13	.	TRBJ1-1
TGTGCCACCAGTGGCGACCCCCTGAATCAGCCCCAGCATTTT	CATSGDPLNQPQHF	.	TRBV24-1	14	.	TRBJ1-5
TGTGCCAGCAGTCACGGACCCGTTACCGTTGAGCTGTTTTTT	CASSHGPVTVELFF	.	TRBV3-1/TRBV3-2	14	.	TRBJ2-2
TGTGCCAGCAGACCCCCGGGACAGGGGGCCACCGGGGAGCTGTTTTTT	CASRPPGQGATGELFF	.	TRBV2	16	TRBD1	TRBJ2-2
TGTGCCACCAGTGATTACCCGTCTCAGGGACCCACTGAAGCTTTCTTT	CATSDYPSQGPTEAFF	.	TRBV24-1	16	.	TRBJ1-1
TGTGCCAGCAGCCAAGCCGGTACCAGGGGTCCCCGTAACTATGGCTACACCTTC	CASSQAGTRGPRNYGYTF	.	TRBV3-1/TRBV3-2	18	.	TRBJ1-2
TGTGCCAGCAGCAGTCAGGGTTGGGGCACTGAAGCTTTCTTT	CASSSQGWGTEAFF	.	TRBV7-3	14	.	TRBJ1-1
TGTGCCAGCAGCCAAGAGGGAGGCTCGGCAAATACGCAGTATTTT	CASSQEGGSANTQYF	.	TRBV4-2	15	.	TRBJ2-3
TGTGCCATCAGGCGCAATGTAGGATTGACAGGAGGAAATTACACTGAAGCTTTCTTT	CAIRRNVGLTGGNYTEAFF	once	TRBV10-3	19	.	TRBJ1-1
TGTGCCAGCAGCAAAGCCCAGGGGACAGTGCGTCAGCCCCAGCATTTT	CASSKAQGTVRQPQHF	.	TRBV21-1	16	.	TRBJ1-5
TGTGCCAGCTCACGACAGGGAAGCAATCAGCCCCAGCATTTT	CASSRQGSNQPQHF	.	TRBV18	14	TRBD1	TRBJ1-5
TGCGCCAGCAGCTCCGGGGGGAACTATGGCTACACCTTC	CASSSGGNYGYTF	.	TRBV4-1	13	.	TRBJ1-2
TGTGCCAGCAGACAGGGCGGCGGGGAGCTGTTTTTT	CASRQGGGELFF	.	TRBV12-3/TRBV12-4	12	.	TRBJ2-2
TGTGCCAGCAGCTACAGGGAGACCCAGTACTTC	CASSYRETQYF	.	TRBV6-5	11	.	TRBJ2-5
TGCGCCAGCAGCTCGACAGGGATGGCTGGAAACACCATATATTTT	CASSSTGMAGNTIYF	.	TRBV5-1	15	TRBD1	TRBJ1-3